A single sample gave rise to the 2 T cell receptor beta chains below, sequenced in a study of blood T cell repertoires in COVID-19. Measured with immunoSEQ multiplex PCR; TCRdb has only the in-frame clones, and not every one. The sample lists about 260,000 clones; more than 75% were seen once. The sequencing input was peripheral blood. Source of these receptors: a man in his forties with active or convalescent COVID-19.

The rearrangement uses TRBV6-6 and TRBJ1-6; tentatively, D is TRBD1 (6 bases). V dropped 6 bases and J dropped 7 bases, with 16 bases sitting between them. From germline, CDR1 is MNHNY and CDR2 SVGAGI (reference sequence). The CDR3 is 15 residues long. The CDR3 region is CASSGGGTGNSPLHF. CDR3 DNA sequence: TGTGCCAGCAGCGGGGGGGGCACGGGAAATTCACCCCTCCACTTT.

The V gene is TRBV27, the J gene TRBJ2-2; TRBD1 might be the D (5 bases). CDR3 size: 19 residues. The germline CDR1 and CDR2 sequences are MNHEY and SMNVEV (reference sequence). Trimming removed 2 bases from V and 2 bases from J, with 21 bases in between. The CDR3 DNA reads as TGTGCCAGCAGTTTAAGGGGCCTACCCACGACCCCCAACACCGGGGAGCTGTTTTTT. Translated: CASSLRGLPTTPNTGELFF.